This record covers a single T cell receptor (beta chain). The germline V gene has CDR1 SGHTA and CDR2 FQGNSA. The CDR3 runs to 13 residues. V was trimmed by 10 bases and J by 8 bases, leaving 15 bases between them. The data belong to a study of blood T cell repertoires in COVID-19. The data were produced by immunoSEQ multiplex PCR, yet TCRdb's version contains in-frame clones alone and is incomplete. The sample yields 90,000 to 110,000 clones, approximately 85% seen once. The chain joins TRBV7-2 to TRBJ2-6, with D possibly TRBD1 on 6 matching bases. Material: peripheral blood. This TCR was sampled from a man between 45 and 60 years old with acute or convalescent COVID-19. CDR3 DNA: TGTGCCACCTTACAGGGTGAGACCAACGTCCTGACTTTC. It encodes CATLQGETNVLTF.